This T cell receptor beta chain stems from a study of blood T cell repertoires in COVID-19. Study-level information: T cells, B-cell-depleted T cells, or PBMCs provided the cDNA or gDNA that served as material.

Germline V gene data show CDR1 as MNHEY and CDR2 as SVGAGI. Losses at the gene ends were 6 bases for V and 4 bases for J; bases not matched to a gene: 9. The CDR3 is made up of 15 amino acids. Study processing details: Estimation of nucleated cell counts relied on the amplification of reference gene primers. The repertoire was sequenced with immunoSEQ multiplex PCR; TCRdb's copy has only in-frame clones and lacks some. Clone size and the V and J calls come from that table; the DNA yielded D and trimming. The top ten clones hold roughly 36% of a sample with tens of thousands of clones, around 88% of them seen once. This clone was found a few times.

The sequence was obtained from a man of 80 years or more with active or convalescent COVID-19. Sequencing was carried out using peripheral blood. The chain combines TRBV6-5 with TRBJ2-1; TRBD1 aligns across 7 bases. In DNA form, the CDR3 reads TGTGCCAGCAGGCCTACCCTGGACAGGTACAATGAGCAGTTCTTC. Translation gives CASRPTLDRYNEQFF.